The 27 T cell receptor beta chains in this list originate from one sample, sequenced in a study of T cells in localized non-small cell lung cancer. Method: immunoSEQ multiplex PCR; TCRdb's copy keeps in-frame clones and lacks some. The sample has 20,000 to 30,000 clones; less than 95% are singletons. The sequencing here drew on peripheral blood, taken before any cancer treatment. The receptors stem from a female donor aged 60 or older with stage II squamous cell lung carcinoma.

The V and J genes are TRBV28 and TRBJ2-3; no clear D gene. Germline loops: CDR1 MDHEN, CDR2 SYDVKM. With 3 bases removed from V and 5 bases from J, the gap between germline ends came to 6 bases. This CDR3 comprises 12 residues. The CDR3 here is CASSLWVDTQYF. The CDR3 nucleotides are TGTGCCAGCAGTTTGTGGGTAGATACGCAGTATTTT.

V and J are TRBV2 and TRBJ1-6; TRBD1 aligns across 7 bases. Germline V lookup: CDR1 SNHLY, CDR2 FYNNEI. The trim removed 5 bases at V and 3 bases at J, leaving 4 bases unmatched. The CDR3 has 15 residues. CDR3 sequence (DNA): TGTGCCAGCAGTCACAGGGGTAACTATAATTCACCCCTCCACTTT. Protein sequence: CASSHRGNYNSPLHF.

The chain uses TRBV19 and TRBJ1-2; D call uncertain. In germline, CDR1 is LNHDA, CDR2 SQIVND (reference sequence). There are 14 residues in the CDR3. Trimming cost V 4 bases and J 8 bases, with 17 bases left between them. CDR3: CASSTVPAGRGYTF. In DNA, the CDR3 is TGTGCCAGTAGTACGGTCCCGGCCGGTCGAGGCTACACCTTC.

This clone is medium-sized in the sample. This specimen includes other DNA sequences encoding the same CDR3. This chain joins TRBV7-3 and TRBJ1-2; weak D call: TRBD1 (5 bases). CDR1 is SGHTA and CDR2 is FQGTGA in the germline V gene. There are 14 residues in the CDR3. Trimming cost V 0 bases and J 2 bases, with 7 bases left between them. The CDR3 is CASSLTPGNYGYTF. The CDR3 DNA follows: TGTGCCAGCAGCTTAACGCCAGGGAACTATGGCTACACCTTC.

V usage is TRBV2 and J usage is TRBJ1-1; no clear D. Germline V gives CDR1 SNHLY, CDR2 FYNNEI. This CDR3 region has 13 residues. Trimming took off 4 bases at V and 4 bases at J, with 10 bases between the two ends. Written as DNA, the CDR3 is TGTGCCAGCAGTGTTAGAGAACTCACTGAAGCTTTCTTT. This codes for CASSVRELTEAFF.

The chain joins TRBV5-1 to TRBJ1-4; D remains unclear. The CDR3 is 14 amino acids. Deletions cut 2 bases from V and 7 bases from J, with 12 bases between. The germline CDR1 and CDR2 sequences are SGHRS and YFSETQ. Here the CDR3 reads CASSFERDSEKLFF. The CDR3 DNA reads TGCGCCAGCAGCTTTGAGAGGGATAGTGAAAAACTGTTTTTT.

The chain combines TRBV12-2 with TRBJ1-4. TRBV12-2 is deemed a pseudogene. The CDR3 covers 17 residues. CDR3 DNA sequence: TGTGCAAGTCGCTTAGAAGCAGACGGTGCAACTAATGAAAAACTGTTTTTT. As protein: CASRLEADGATNEKLFF.

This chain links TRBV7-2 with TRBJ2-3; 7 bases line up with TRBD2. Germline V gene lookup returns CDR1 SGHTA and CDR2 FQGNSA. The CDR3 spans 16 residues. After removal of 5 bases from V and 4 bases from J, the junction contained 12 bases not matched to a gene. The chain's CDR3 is CASSLGRGSEADTQYF. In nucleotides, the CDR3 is TGTGCCAGCAGCCTGGGGAGGGGTAGCGAGGCAGATACGCAGTATTTT.

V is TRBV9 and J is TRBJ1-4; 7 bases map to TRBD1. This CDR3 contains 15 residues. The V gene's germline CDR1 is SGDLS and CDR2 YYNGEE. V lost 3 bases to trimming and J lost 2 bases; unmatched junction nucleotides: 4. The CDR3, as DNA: TGTGCCAGCAGCGGACCACAGGGGACTAATGAAAAACTGTTTTTT. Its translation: CASSGPQGTNEKLFF.

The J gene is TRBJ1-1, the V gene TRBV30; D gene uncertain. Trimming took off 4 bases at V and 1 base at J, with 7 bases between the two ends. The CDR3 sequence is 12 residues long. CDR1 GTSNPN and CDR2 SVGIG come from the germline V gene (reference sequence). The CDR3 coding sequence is TGTGCCTGGACTGTAGAGAACACTGAAGCTTTCTTT. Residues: CAWTVENTEAFF.

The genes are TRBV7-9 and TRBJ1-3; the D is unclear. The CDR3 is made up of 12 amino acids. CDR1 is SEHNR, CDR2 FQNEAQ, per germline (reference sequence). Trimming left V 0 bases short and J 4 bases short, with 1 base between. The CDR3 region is CASSLAGNTIYF. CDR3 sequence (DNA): TGTGCCAGCAGCTTAGCAGGAAACACCATATATTTT.

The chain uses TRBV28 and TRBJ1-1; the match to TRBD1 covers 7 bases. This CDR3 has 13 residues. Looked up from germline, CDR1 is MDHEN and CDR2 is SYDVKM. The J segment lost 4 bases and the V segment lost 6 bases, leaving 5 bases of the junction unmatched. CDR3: CASRRQGGTEAFF. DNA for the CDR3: TGTGCCAGCAGAAGACAGGGTGGCACTGAAGCTTTCTTT.

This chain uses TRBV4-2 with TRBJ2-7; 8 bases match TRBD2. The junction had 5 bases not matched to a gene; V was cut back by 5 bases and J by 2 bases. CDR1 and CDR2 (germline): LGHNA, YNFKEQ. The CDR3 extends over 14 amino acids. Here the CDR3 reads CASSAREGAYEQYF. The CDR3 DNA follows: TGTGCCAGCAGCGCACGGGAGGGGGCCTACGAGCAGTACTTC.

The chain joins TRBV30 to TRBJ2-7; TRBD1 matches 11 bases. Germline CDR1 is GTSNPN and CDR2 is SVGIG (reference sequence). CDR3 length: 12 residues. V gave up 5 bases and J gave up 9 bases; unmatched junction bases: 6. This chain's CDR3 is CAWAGDRGRQYF. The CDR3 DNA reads TGTGCCTGGGCCGGGGACAGGGGGAGGCAGTACTTC.

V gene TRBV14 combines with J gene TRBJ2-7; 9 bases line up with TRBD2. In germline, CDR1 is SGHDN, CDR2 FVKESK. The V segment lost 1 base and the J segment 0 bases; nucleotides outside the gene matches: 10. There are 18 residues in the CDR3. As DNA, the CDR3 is TGTGCCAGCAGCCAAGTAATGGCTAGCGGGATTCCCTCCTACGAGCAGTACTTC. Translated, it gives CASSQVMASGIPSYEQYF.

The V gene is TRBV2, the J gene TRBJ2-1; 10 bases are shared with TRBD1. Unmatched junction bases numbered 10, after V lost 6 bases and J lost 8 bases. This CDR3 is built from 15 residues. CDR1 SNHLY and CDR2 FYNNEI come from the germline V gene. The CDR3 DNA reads TGTGCCAGCAGGGACCGGGACAGGGGTTTAGATGAGCAGTTCTTC. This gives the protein CASRDRDRGLDEQFF.

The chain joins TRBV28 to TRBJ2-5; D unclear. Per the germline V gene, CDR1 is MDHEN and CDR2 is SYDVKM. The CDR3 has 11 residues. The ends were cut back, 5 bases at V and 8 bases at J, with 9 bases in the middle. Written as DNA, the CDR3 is TGTGCCAGCAGTGGTCAAGGAACCCAGTACTTC. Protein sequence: CASSGQGTQYF. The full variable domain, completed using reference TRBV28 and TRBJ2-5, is DVKVTQSSRYLVKRTGEKVFLECVQDMDHENMFWYRQDPGLGLRLIYFSYDVKMKEKGDIPEGYSVSREKKERFSLILESASTNQTSMYLCASSGQGTQYFGPGTRLLVL.

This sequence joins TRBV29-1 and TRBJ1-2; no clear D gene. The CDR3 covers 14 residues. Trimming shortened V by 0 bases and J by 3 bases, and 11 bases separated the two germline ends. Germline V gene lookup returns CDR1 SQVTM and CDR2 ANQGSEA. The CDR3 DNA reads TGCAGCGTTGAAGATTGGGCAGGCCACTATGGCTACACCTTC. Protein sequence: CSVEDWAGHYGYTF. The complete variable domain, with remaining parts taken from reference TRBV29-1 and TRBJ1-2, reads SAVISQKPSRDICQRGTSLTIQCQVDSQVTMMFWYRQQPGQSLTLIATANQGSEATYESGFVIDKFPISRPNLTFSTLTVSNMSPEDSSIYLCSVEDWAGHYGYTFGSGTRLTVV.

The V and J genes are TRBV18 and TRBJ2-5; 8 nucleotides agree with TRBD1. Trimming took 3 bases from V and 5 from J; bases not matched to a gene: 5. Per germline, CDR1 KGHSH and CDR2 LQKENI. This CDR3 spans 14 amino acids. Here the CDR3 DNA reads TGTGCCAGCTCACCGGACAGGGTCATTGAGACCCAGTACTTC. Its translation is CASSPDRVIETQYF.

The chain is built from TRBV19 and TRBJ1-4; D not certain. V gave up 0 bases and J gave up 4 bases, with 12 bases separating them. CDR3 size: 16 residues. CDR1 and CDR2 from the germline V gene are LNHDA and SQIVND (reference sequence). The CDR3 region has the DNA TGTGCCAGTAGTATAGATCCGCAGTTGGTTAATGAAAAACTGTTTTTT. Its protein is CASSIDPQLVNEKLFF.

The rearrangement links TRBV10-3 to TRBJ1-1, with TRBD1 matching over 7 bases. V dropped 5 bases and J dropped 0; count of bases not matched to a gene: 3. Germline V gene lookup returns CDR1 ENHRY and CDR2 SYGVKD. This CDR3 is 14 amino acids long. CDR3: CAISYRGVNTEAFF. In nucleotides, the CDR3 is TGTGCCATCAGTTACAGGGGTGTGAACACTGAAGCTTTCTTT.

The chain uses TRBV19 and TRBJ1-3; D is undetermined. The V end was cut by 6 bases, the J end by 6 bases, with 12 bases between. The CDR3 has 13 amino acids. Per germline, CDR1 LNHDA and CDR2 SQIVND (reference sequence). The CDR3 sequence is CASSRGKINTIYF. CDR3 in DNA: TGTGCCAGTAGCCGAGGAAAAATAAACACCATATATTTT.

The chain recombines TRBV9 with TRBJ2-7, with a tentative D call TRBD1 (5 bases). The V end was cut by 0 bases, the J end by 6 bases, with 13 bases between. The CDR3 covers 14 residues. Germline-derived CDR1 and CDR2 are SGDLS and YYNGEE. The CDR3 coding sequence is TGTGCCAGCAGCGTAGGGTGGGGAAGGGGCGAGCAGTACTTC. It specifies CASSVGWGRGEQYF.

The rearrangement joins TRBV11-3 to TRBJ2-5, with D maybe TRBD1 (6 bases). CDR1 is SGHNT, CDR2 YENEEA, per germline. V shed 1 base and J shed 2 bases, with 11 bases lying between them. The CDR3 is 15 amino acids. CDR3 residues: CASSLGTAYQETQYF. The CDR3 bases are TGTGCCAGCAGCTTAGGGACAGCATATCAAGAGACCCAGTACTTC.

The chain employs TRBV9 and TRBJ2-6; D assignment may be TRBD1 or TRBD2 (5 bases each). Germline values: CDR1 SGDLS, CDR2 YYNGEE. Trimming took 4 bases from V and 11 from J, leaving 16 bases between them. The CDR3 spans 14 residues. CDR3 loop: CASSPGPWMDVLTF. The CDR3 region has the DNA TGTGCCAGCAGCCCGGGACCGTGGATGGACGTCCTGACTTTC.

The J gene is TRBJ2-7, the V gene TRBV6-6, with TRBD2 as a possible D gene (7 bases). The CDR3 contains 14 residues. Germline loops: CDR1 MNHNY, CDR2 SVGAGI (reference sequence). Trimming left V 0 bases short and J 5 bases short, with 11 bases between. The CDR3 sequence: CASSYSRGANEQYF. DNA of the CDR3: TGTGCCAGCAGTTACTCACGGGGGGCCAACGAGCAGTACTTC.

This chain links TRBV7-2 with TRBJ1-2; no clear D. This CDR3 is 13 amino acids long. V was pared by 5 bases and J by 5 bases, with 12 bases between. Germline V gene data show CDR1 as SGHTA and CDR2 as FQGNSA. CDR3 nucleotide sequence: TGTGCCAGCAGCCCATTTGGTGGGTATGGCTACACCTTC. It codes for CASSPFGGYGYTF.